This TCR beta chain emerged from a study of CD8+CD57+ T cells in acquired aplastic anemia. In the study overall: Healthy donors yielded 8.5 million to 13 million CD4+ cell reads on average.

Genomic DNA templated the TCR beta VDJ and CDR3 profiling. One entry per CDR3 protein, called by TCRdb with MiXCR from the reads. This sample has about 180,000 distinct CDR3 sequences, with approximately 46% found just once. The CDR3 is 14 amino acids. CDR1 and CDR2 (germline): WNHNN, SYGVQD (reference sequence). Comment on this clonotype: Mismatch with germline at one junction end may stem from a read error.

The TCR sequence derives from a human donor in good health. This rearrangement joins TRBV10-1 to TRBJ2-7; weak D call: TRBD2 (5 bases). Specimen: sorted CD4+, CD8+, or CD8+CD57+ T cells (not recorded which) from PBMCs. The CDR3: CASTRDLESSEQYF. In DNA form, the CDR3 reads TGCGCCAGCACCCGGGATCTCGAGTCCTCCGAGCAGTACTTC.